The T cell receptor beta chain described here comes from a study of shared clonotypes between healthy human individuals (dated by TCRdb to 2020 to 2022). As for the study more broadly: The cohort included three men and a couple of women between 18 and 49 years of age. Per donor, three plates each were used for CD4 naive and CD4 memory, two for CD8 naive, and one for CD8 memory. The study deeply sequenced blood TCR repertoires of about five healthy adults to estimate repertoire size and the extent of clonotype sharing between individuals. To increase sequencing depth and limit assay-specific biases, different laboratories used diverse techniques to prepare libraries and sequence TCR repertoires. Each donor's leukapheresis produced roughly between roughly 0.85 and 10 billion PBMCs. What the study reported, not specific to this receptor: Pairwise subsampling indicated that sequencing depth was expected to affect the degree of clonotype sharing among donors. Only blood was sampled, and tissue TCR repertoires likely differ from those in blood. Clonotypes shared by all four sorted-subset donors showed higher generation probabilities than non-shared clonotypes. Rarefaction of sorted-subset datasets indicated incomplete sequencing despite the large sequencing depth. Sharing across four donors was observed for approximately 4.6% of naive CD4, 3.5% of naive CD8, 2% to 2.5% of memory CD4, and about 0.4% of memory CD8 clonotypes. Because the study included a small number of donors, the genetic and exposure-history diversity represented was limited. Naive subsets generally had larger estimated clonotype richness than memory subsets did.

As regards this clone: Its antigen is still unknown. No much larger clone exists at a distance of one base, and base qualities are not known.

Using the deep immunoSEQ assay, multiplex PCR amplified TCR CDR3 regions from genomic DNA. Extracted genomic DNA from each cell subset was distributed evenly across all wells of several immunoSEQ 96-well plates, and each plate was treated as a replicate. Each replicate PCR for sorted subsets received roughly 0.2 ug genomic DNA, equal to tens of thousands of T cell genomes. Purified libraries were quantified with a Qubit 3.0 fluorometer, sized on a Bioanalyzer 2100, and re-quantified with the KAPA Library Quantification kit. A separate single-read 150-cycle Illumina NextSeq 550 flow cell was used to sequence each immunoSEQ 96-well plate. On the study's bioinformatics: Because the immunoSEQ output held only junctional sequences and lacked quality scores, the filtering could not match the filtering applied to full-length reads. To assign V/J genes and CDR3, sequences were annotated using PyIR, a Python wrapper for IgBLAST v1.9, with IMGT germline references. Any read was removed if the V/J assignment was weak (E-value above 1e-6), the CDR3 was missing, or the read contained stop codons, out-of-frame junctions, or ambiguous translated residues. A V3J clonotype was defined by an identical inferred V gene, J gene, and CDR3 amino acid sequence. To compute the percentage overlap between repertoires, the number of shared unique clonotypes was divided by the size of the smaller repertoire. RTK rarefaction, the Chao1 estimator, and Recon v2.1 estimates of unobserved clonotypes were used to assess repertoire richness. Generation probabilities were computed with OLGA for all TCRbeta clonotypes obtained by the gDNA method from a few donors. The table comes from immuneACCESS by way of TCRdb, which keeps in-frame sequences with V and J called. Part of the clones is missing from these tables; in studies checked, under half for an unresolved V gene and the rest for unknown reasons. The DNA gave D and trimming, while V, J and clone size come from that table. This sample holds over 2 million clones; 85% to 95% were observed only once. The top ten constitute 0.1% to 0.15% of the sample.

Healthy HIV-negative adults with no recently reported acute infections or vaccinations were included as donors. Every donor was a Caucasian adult residing in Nashville, Tennessee, USA. CD4+ T cells were enriched by magnetic negative selection, after which naive cells were positively selected on CD45RA and the negative fraction was taken as the memory subset. After blood collection by leukapheresis, PBMCs were isolated using Ficoll-Histopaque density gradient centrifugation and then cryopreserved in the vapor phase of liquid nitrogen. Purity and quantity of every magnetically sorted T cell population were checked by analytical flow cytometry. Genomic DNA was isolated from every sorted fraction and measured by UV absorbance on a Nanodrop 2000c. Inclusive of the bounding cysteine and phenylalanine, the CDR3 is 16 residues long. Only the CDR3 region is kept as DNA, spanning 48 bases read in frame from base 1. At the junction V is shortened by 0 bases and J by 0 bases, with 9 bases in between. CDR1 SGHAT and CDR2 FQNNGV are derived from the germline V gene.

Sequencing input: naive CD4+ T cells sorted from blood. The sample's cell subset or site, from its label and the paper: CD45RA+ positively selected. The sequence is built from TRBV11-2 and TRBJ2-1; the D call is tentative, TRBD1 or TRBD2, as each matches 5 bases. This clonotype originated in a man aged 18 to 30 in good health. The nucleotide sequence reads TGTGCCAGCAGCTTAGATGGGACGGGCTCCTACAATGAGCAGTTCTTC. This codes for CASSLDGTGSYNEQFF.